The T cell receptor (beta chain) described here comes from a study of molecular identifiers for immune sequencing clone quantification. As for the study in general: Four of five RNA aliquots from around 18,000 or 91,000 naive CD8 T cells were sequenced. General study points: Barcode sharing among identical TCR molecules could make large clones appear smaller.

Both previously described methods and listed TCR primers were employed to make bulk TCR libraries. One entry per CDR3 protein results from TCRdb running MiXCR on the PCR reads. The sample includes 550,000 to 750,000 distinct CDR3 sequences, roughly 21% of them seen just once. The CDR3 runs 13 residues. The V gene lost 9 bases and the J gene lost 2 bases, with 11 bases spanning the gap. Germline lookup yields CDR1 MNHEY and CDR2 SVGEGT. This clonotype turned up a few times. Its matching antigen is unknown. This chain joins TRBV6-2 or TRBV6-3 and TRBJ1-5, with D perhaps TRBD1 (5 bases). Source material: naive CD8+ T cells from blood, with Jurkat cell RNA spiked in. Subset here: FACS-sorted CD8+CD4-CCR7+CD45RA+ naive T cells. The receptor comes from a human donor in good health. Some libraries in this study had Jurkat cell RNA spiked in. The CDR3 protein is CASGRGRNQPQHF. Written as DNA, the CDR3 is TGTGCCAGTGGGCGGGGCCGCAATCAGCCCCAGCATTTT.